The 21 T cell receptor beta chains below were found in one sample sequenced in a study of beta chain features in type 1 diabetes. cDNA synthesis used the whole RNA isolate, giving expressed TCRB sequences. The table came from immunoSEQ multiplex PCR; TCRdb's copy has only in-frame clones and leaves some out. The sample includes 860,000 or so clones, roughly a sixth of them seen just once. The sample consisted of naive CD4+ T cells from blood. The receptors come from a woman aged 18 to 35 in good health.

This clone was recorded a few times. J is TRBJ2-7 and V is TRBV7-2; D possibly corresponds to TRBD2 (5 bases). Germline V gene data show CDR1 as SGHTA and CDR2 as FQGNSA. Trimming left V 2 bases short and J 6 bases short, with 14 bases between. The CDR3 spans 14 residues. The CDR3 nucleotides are TGTGCCAGCAGCTTAAGGTCCCTAGAGGGCGAGCAGTACTTC. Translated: CASSLRSLEGEQYF.

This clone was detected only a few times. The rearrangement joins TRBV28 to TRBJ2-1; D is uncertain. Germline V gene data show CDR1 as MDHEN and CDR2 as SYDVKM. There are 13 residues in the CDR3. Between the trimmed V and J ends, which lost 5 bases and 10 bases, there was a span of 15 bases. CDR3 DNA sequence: TGTGCCAGCAGTCTAACTGGAGCTTGGGAGCAGTTCTTC. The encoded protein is CASSLTGAWEQFF. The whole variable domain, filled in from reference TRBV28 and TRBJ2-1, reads DVKVTQSSRYLVKRTGEKVFLECVQDMDHENMFWYRQDPGLGLRLIYFSYDVKMKEKGDIPEGYSVSREKKERFSLILESASTNQTSMYLCASSLTGAWEQFFGPGTRLTVL.

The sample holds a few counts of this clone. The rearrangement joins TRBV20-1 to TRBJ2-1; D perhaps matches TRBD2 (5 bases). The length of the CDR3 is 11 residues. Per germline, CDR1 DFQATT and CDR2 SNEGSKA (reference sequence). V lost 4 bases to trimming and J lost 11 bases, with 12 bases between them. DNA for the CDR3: TGCAGTGCTACACTGGAGGAGAAGCAGTTCTTC. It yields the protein CSATLEEKQFF.

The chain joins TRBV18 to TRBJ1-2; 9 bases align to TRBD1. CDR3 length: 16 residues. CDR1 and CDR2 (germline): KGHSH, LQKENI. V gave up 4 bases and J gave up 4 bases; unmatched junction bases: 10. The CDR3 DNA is TGTGCCAGCTCACGACCCGTTGGGACAGGGTCCTATGGCTACACCTTC. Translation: CASSRPVGTGSYGYTF.

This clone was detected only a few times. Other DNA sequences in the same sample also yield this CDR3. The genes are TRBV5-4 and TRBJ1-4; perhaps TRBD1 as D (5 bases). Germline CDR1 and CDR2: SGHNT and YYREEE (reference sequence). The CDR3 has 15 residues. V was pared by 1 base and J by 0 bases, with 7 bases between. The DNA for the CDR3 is TGTGCCAGCAGCTTGAGGGGACCAACTAATGAAAAACTGTTTTTT. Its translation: CASSLRGPTNEKLFF.

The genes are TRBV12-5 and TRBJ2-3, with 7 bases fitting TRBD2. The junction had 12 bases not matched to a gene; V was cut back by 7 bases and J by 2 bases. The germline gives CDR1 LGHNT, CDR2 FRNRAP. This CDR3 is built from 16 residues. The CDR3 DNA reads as TGTGCTAGTGCCAGCGGGGTAGCGGGCATCACAGATACGCAGTATTTT. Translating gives CASASGVAGITDTQYF.

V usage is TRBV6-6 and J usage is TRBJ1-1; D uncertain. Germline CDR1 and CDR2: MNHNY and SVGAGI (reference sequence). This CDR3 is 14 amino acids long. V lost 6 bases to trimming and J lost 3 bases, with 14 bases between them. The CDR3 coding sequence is TGTGCCAGCAGCCACGAGACTAAACACACTGAAGCTTTCTTT. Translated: CASSHETKHTEAFF.

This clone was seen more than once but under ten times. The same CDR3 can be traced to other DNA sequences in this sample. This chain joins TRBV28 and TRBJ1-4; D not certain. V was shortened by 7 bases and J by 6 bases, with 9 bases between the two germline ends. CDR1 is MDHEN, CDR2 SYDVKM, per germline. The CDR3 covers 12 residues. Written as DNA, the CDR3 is TGTGCCAGCACTGAACGAGATGAAAAACTGTTTTTT. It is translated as CASTERDEKLFF.

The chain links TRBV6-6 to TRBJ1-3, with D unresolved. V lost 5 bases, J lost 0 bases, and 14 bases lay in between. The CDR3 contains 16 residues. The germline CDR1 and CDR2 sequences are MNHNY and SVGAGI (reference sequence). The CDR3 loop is CASSPRTTNSGNTIYF. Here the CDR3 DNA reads TGTGCCAGCAGTCCGCGGACGACGAACTCTGGAAACACCATATATTTT.

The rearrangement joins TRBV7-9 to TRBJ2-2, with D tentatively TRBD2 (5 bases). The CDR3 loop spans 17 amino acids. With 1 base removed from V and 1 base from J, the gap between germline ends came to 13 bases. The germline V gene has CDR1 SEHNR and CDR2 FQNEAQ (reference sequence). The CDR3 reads CASSLGEYQRNTGELFF. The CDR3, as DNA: TGTGCCAGCAGCTTAGGGGAGTACCAAAGGAACACCGGGGAGCTGTTTTTT.

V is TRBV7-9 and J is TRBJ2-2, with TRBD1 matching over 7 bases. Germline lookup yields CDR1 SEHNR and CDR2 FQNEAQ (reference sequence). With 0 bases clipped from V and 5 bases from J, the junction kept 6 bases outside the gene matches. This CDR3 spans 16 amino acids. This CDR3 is CASSLALTGWTGELFF. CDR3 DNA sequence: TGTGCCAGCAGCTTAGCCCTGACAGGGTGGACCGGGGAGCTGTTTTTT. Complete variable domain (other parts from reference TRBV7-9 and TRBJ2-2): DTGVSQNPRHKITKRGQNVTFRCDPISEHNRLYWYRQTLGQGPEFLTYFQNEAQLEKSRLLSDRFSAERPKGSFSTLEIQRTEQGDSAMYLCASSLALTGWTGELFFGEGSRLTVL.

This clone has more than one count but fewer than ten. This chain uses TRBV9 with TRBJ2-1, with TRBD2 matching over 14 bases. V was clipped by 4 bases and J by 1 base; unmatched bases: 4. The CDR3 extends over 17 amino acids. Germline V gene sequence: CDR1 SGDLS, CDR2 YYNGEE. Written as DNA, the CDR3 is TGTGCCAGCAGCCTCAGGACTAGCGGGAGGTCCTACAATGAGCAGTTCTTC. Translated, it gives CASSLRTSGRSYNEQFF.

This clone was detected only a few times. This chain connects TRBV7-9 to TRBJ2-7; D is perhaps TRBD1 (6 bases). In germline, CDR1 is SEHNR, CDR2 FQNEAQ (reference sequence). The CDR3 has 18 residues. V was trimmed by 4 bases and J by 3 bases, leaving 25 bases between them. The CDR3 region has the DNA TGTGCCAGCAGCTACGCAACGAGGGGGATAGACACGCGCTACGAGCAGTACTTC. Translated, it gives CASSYATRGIDTRYEQYF. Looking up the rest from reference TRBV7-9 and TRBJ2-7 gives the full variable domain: DTGVSQNPRHKITKRGQNVTFRCDPISEHNRLYWYRQTLGQGPEFLTYFQNEAQLEKSRLLSDRFSAERPKGSFSTLEIQRTEQGDSAMYLCASSYATRGIDTRYEQYFGPGTRLTVT.

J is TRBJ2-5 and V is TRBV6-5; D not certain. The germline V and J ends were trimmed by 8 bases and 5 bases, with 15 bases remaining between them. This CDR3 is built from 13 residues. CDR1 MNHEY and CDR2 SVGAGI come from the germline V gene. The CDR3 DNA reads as TGTGCCAGCTCGAGGAGTGCCGGGGAGACCCAGTACTTC. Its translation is CASSRSAGETQYF.

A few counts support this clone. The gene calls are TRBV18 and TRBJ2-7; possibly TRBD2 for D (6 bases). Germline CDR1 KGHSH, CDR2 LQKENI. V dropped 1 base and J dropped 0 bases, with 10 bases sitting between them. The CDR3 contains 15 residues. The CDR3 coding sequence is TGTGCCAGCTCACCACGGGAGCGGGTCTCCTACGAGCAGTACTTC. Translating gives CASSPRERVSYEQYF.

The CDR3 protein is CASSLDSGSLGEQYF. The CDR3 region has the DNA TGTGCCAGCAGCTTAGACAGCGGGAGTTTGGGCGAGCAGTACTTC. The chain joins TRBV7-2 to TRBJ2-7; 8 positions match TRBD2. This CDR3 region has 15 residues. Germline CDR1 and CDR2: SGHTA and FQGNSA. The V gene end was trimmed by 1 base and the J gene end by 6 bases; junction bases not matched to a gene: 8.

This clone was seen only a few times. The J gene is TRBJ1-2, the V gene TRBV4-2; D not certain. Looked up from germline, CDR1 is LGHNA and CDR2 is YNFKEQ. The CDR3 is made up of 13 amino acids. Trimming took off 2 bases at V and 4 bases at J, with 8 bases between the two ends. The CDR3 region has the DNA TGTGCCAGCAGCCAACGTCGGTTCTATGGCTACACCTTC. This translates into CASSQRRFYGYTF.

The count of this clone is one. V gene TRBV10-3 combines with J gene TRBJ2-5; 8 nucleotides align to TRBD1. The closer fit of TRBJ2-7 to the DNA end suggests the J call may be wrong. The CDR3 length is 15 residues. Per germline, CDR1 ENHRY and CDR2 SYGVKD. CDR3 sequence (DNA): TGTGCCATGAGGGCAGGGGGCGAACGGCTCGACGAGCAGTACTTC. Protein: CAMRAGGERLDEQYF.

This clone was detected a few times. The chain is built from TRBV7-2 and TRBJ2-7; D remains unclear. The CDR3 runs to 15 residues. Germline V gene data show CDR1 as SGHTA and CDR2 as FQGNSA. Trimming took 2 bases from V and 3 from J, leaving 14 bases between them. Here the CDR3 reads CASSLSRDTFYEQYF. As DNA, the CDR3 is TGTGCCAGCAGCTTATCCCGAGACACTTTCTACGAGCAGTACTTC.

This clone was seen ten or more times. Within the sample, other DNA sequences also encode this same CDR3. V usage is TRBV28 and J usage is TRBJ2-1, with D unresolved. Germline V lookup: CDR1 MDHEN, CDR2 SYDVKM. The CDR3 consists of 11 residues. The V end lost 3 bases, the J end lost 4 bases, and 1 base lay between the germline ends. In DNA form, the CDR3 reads TGTGCCAGCAGTTTTTACAATGAGCAGTTCTTC. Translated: CASSFYNEQFF.

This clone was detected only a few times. This CDR3 reads CASLRDLTYEQYF. The CDR3 region has the DNA TGTGCCAGCCTCCGGGACCTAACTTACGAGCAGTACTTC. V usage is TRBV7-2 and J usage is TRBJ2-7; D might be TRBD1 or TRBD2, each matching 5 bases. The V end was cut by 8 bases, the J end by 4 bases, with 15 bases between. The CDR3 runs 13 residues. CDR1 is SGHTA and CDR2 is FQGNSA in the germline V gene.